This T cell receptor (beta chain) was identified during a study of early T cells in non-severe SARS-CoV-2 infection. Study-wide background: The authors sequenced bulk RNA from unsorted whole blood, leaving chains unpaired. Points from the study as a whole: The matching step, a VDJdb search, favored anti-spike CD8 responses and missed private and CD4 specificities.

This clonotype was counted at least ten times. The antigen is unknown. V was trimmed by 5 bases and J by 3 bases, leaving 13 bases between them. The length of the CDR3 is 14 residues. CDR1 is SGHTA and CDR2 is FQGTGA in the germline V gene. Attachment of unique molecular identifiers to individual cDNA molecules was performed. One entry per CDR3 protein, called by TCRdb with MiXCR from the 5' RACE reads. In the table there are tens of thousands of distinct CDR3 sequences, 9.5% to 12% of which are singletons. This chain links TRBV7-3 with TRBJ2-5, with D perhaps TRBD2 (6 bases). The receptor's source is an adult who was a healthcare worker with PCR-confirmed SARS-CoV-2 infection or an uninfected control (not recorded which). Sequencing was carried out using whole blood. CDR3 in DNA: TGTGCCAGCAGCCTCCAGCCGGGAGAAGAGACCCAGTACTTC. It yields the protein CASSLQPGEETQYF.